The 10 T cell receptor beta chains below come from one sample, sequenced in a study of CD8+CD57+ T cells in acquired aplastic anemia. Genomic DNA, the template, was used for profiling of the TCR beta VDJ and CDR3. TCRdb re-called the reads through MiXCR, storing one row per CDR3 protein. The table shows around 180,000 distinct CDR3 sequences, with approximately 52% occurring only once. Patients chosen for sequencing had shown CD8+CD57+ cell expansion by flow cytometry. Input material: sorted CD4+, CD8+, or CD8+CD57+ T cells (not recorded which) from PBMCs. These receptors were taken from a human donor with aplastic anemia.

CDR3 bases: TGTGCCAGCGGGAACGGGCAGGGGAATGAGCAGTTCTTC. Translation gives CASGNGQGNEQFF. The rearrangement links TRBV2 to TRBJ2-1; tentative D call: TRBD1 (6 bases). In germline, CDR1 is SNHLY, CDR2 FYNNEI. The ends were cut back, 8 bases at V and 7 bases at J, with 15 bases in the middle. The CDR3 spans 13 residues.

The J gene is TRBJ1-6, the V gene TRBV18; a weak D match, TRBD1 (5 bases). V lost 3 bases to trimming and J lost 7 bases, with 10 bases between them. Germline CDR1 and CDR2: KGHSH and LQKENI. CDR3 length: 14 amino acids. The CDR3 protein is CASSPVRENSPLHF. CDR3 in DNA: TGTGCCAGCTCACCTGTCAGGGAGAATTCACCCCTCCACTTT.

Concerning this clonotype: A much larger clone sits a single nucleotide away, making a read error possible. The rearrangement uses TRBV13 and TRBJ1-6, with a tentative D call TRBD1 (5 bases). Per the germline V gene, CDR1 is PRHDT and CDR2 is FYEKMQ (reference sequence). The CDR3 spans 17 residues. Trimming stripped 6 bases from V and 8 bases from J, with 23 bases between. The chain's CDR3 is CASSHLSTGGGDSPLHF. As DNA, the CDR3 is TGTGCCAGCAGTCACCTTTCCACAGGTGGAGGGGATTCACCCCTCCACTTT. The full variable domain, with the rest looked up from reference TRBV13 and TRBJ1-6, is AAGVIQSPRHLIKEKRETATLKCYPIPRHDTVYWYQQGPGQDPQFLISFYEKMQSDKGSIPDRFSAQQFSDYHSELNMSSLELGDSALYFCASSHLSTGGGDSPLHFGNGTRLTVT.

This clonotype was seen more than once but under ten times. V usage is TRBV20-1 and J usage is TRBJ1-2, with TRBD1 matching 11 bases. The CDR3 runs to 16 residues. V trimming: 0 bases; J trimming: 7 bases; junction bases outside the gene matches: 10. CDR1 is DFQATT, CDR2 SNEGSKA, per germline (reference sequence). The CDR3 sequence is CSARDLGQGEMGGYTF. The CDR3 DNA follows: TGCAGTGCTAGAGATTTGGGACAGGGGGAGATGGGTGGCTACACCTTC.

The chain has TRBV5-1 and TRBJ1-5; 10 bases map to TRBD1. In germline, CDR1 is SGHRS, CDR2 YFSETQ. The junction had 3 bases not matched to a gene; V was cut back by 3 bases and J by 3 bases. The CDR3 spans 15 residues. In DNA form, the CDR3 reads TGCGCCAGCAGCTCGGGACAGGGGACCAATCAGCCCCAGCATTTT. Its translation: CASSSGQGTNQPQHF.

This clonotype turned up a few times. The V gene is TRBV24-1, the J gene TRBJ1-2, with unresolved D. The CDR3 runs to 13 residues. Germline-derived CDR1 and CDR2 are KGHDR and SFDVKD. V lost 2 bases and J lost 3, with 6 bases in between. The CDR3 bases are TGTGCCACCAGTGATTATCGGGACTATGGCTACACCTTC. It translates to CATSDYRDYGYTF.

V usage is TRBV10-1 and J usage is TRBJ2-7; D is unclear. Trimming left V 0 bases short and J 2 bases short, with 5 bases between. Germline CDR1 and CDR2: WNHNN and SYGVQD (reference sequence). The CDR3 runs to 13 residues. The chain's CDR3 is CASSESIPYEQYF. The CDR3 DNA reads TGCGCCAGCAGTGAGTCGATTCCCTACGAGCAGTACTTC.

This clonotype was recorded at least ten times. The CDR3: CASSLGRGQEKLFF. CDR3 sequence (DNA): TGTGCCAGCAGCTTAGGCAGGGGCCAAGAAAAACTGTTTTTT. This chain joins TRBV7-2 and TRBJ1-4; D might be TRBD1 (6 bases). Germline assignment: CDR1 SGHTA and CDR2 FQGNSA. The V end lost 1 base, the J end lost 8 bases, and 11 bases lay between the germline ends. The CDR3 sequence is 14 residues long.

This clonotype was recorded many times. The chain couples TRBV19 to TRBJ2-5; 8 bases map to TRBD1. The CDR3 consists of 14 residues. Trimming at V came to 4 bases and at J to 5 bases, leaving 6 bases not matched to a gene. Per germline, CDR1 LNHDA and CDR2 SQIVND (reference sequence). The CDR3 spells CASSSGQGYETQYF. Written as DNA, the CDR3 is TGTGCCAGTAGTAGCGGACAGGGTTACGAGACCCAGTACTTC.

The J gene is TRBJ2-7, the V gene TRBV10-3; 11 nucleotides line up with TRBD1. CDR3 length: 14 residues. Germline assignment: CDR1 ENHRY and CDR2 SYGVKD. Trimming at V came to 6 bases and at J to 2 bases, leaving 3 bases not matched to a gene. CDR3 protein: CAISAGQGAYEQYF. The DNA of the CDR3 is TGTGCCATCAGCGCGGGACAGGGGGCCTACGAGCAGTACTTC.